The 21 T cell receptor beta chains reported below all come from one sample, sequenced in a study of sequential checkpoint blockade in melanoma (dated by TCRdb to the late 2010s). The meaning of the sample's treatment or condition label: randomized to nivolumab then ipilimumab (arm A) or the reverse (arm B). Library preparation employed the immunoSEQ multiplex PCR assay. Drawn from immuneACCESS, this table holds only the in-frame rearrangements with V and J called that TCRdb kept. Clones are partly lost; checked studies trace under half to an unresolved V gene and leave the rest unexplained. This sample is represented by approximately 3,700 clones; around 52% of them were singletons. The top ten hold around 20% of the sample. The sample consisted of CD8+ T cells sorted from blood (inferred from file names), taken from a patient given nivolumab and ipilimumab in sequence. All receptors come from a human patient with melanoma. Some clones in this sample may be carry-over from other donors' samples.

V and J are TRBV11-1 and TRBJ2-7; 9 nucleotides align to TRBD1. V shed 3 bases, J shed 4 bases, and the junction held 1 base outside the gene matches. CDR3 length: 13 amino acids. In germline, CDR1 is SGHAT, CDR2 FQDESV (reference sequence). In DNA, the CDR3 is TGTGCCAGCAGCTTGACAGGGGGGTACGAGCAGTACTTC. It translates to CASSLTGGYEQYF.

The rearrangement uses TRBV6-6 and TRBJ1-1; D ambiguous. The V end lost 0 bases, the J end lost 1 base, and 12 bases lay between the germline ends. This CDR3 has 16 amino acids. Germline loops: CDR1 MNHNY, CDR2 SVGAGI (reference sequence). For the CDR3, the DNA is TGTGCCAGCAGTTACTCGATATACGGAGGGAACACTGAAGCTTTCTTT. Its protein is CASSYSIYGGNTEAFF.

The V gene is TRBV28, the J gene TRBJ1-5; possibly TRBD1 for D (5 bases). V lost 2 bases to trimming and J lost 11 bases, with 7 bases between them. CDR3 length equals 11 residues. Germline loops: CDR1 MDHEN, CDR2 SYDVKM. As DNA, the CDR3 is TGTGCCAGCAGTTTAGGGGGGACCCAGCATTTT. Residues: CASSLGGTQHF.

This clone has only one observation. This sequence joins TRBV28 and TRBJ2-7; 10 nucleotides match TRBD1. Germline CDR1 and CDR2: MDHEN and SYDVKM. Unmatched junction bases numbered 5, after V lost 7 bases and J lost 5 bases. This CDR3 is 13 amino acids long. The CDR3 DNA reads TGTGCCAGCATGGGGGACAGGGGCGACGAGCAGTACTTC. This codes for CASMGDRGDEQYF.

The J gene is TRBJ2-1, the V gene TRBV5-6; a weak D match, TRBD1 (5 bases). CDR1 and CDR2 from the germline V gene are SGHDT and YYEEEE. Trimming left V 3 bases short and J 12 bases short, with 13 bases between. The CDR3 has 12 residues. The CDR3 loop is CASSSLGVGQFF. CDR3 nucleotide sequence: TGTGCCAGCAGCTCCCTAGGGGTTGGGCAGTTCTTC. The full variable domain, completed using reference TRBV5-6 and TRBJ2-1, is DAGVTQSPTHLIKTRGQQVTLRCSPKSGHDTVSWYQQALGQGPQFIFQYYEEEERQRGNFPDRFSGHQFPNYSSELNVNALLLGDSALYLCASSSLGVGQFFGPGTRLTVL.

This sequence joins TRBV6-4 and TRBJ2-1; 13 positions match TRBD2. Germline CDR1 MRHNA, CDR2 SNTAGT. The length of the CDR3 is 14 residues. Trimming took 4 bases from V and 6 from J; bases not matched to a gene: 0. DNA for the CDR3: TGTGCCAGCAGTGGGACTAGCGGGGGCAATGAGCAGTTCTTC. Its protein is CASSGTSGGNEQFF.

The CDR3 protein is CAWSSGDRTGYGYTF. The CDR3, as DNA: TGTGCCTGGAGTTCCGGGGACAGGACGGGGTATGGCTACACCTTC. The chain uses TRBV30 and TRBJ1-2, with 8 bases that match TRBD1. With 2 bases clipped from V and 5 bases from J, the junction kept 10 bases outside the gene matches. This CDR3 spans 15 amino acids. The germline gives CDR1 GTSNPN, CDR2 SVGIG (reference sequence).

The CDR3 loop is CASSPTRAGDQPQHF. In nucleotides, the CDR3 is TGTGCCAGCAGCCCCACTCGGGCAGGGGATCAGCCCCAGCATTTT. The chain has TRBV7-2 and TRBJ1-5; D is perhaps TRBD1 (6 bases). V was clipped by 5 bases and J by 5 bases, with 16 bases between them. This CDR3 region has 15 residues. Germline CDR1 and CDR2: SGHTA and FQGNSA.

This chain connects TRBV4-2 to TRBJ2-5, with 16 bases matching TRBD2. Germline V gene data show CDR1 as LGHNA and CDR2 as YNFKEQ. The J segment lost 5 bases and the V segment lost 0 bases, leaving 3 bases of the junction unmatched. This CDR3 has 17 amino acids. CDR3 region: CASSQDGTSGGAETQYF. CDR3 nucleotide sequence: TGTGCCAGCAGCCAAGATGGGACTAGCGGGGGGGCCGAGACCCAGTACTTC.

The chain has TRBV5-1 and TRBJ2-7; TRBD1 aligns across 8 bases. Germline V lookup: CDR1 SGHRS, CDR2 YFSETQ. This CDR3 is 15 amino acids long. The V and J ends lost 4 bases and 2 bases, in that order; junction bases with no gene match: 8. The CDR3 sequence is CASSDGTGYTYEQYF. CDR3 DNA sequence: TGCGCCAGCAGCGACGGGACAGGTTACACCTACGAGCAGTACTTC. The variable domain in full, completed from reference TRBV5-1 and TRBJ2-7, reads KAGVTQTPRYLIKTRGQQVTLSCSPISGHRSVSWYQQTPGQGLQFLFEYFSETQRNKGNFPGRFSGRQFSNSRSEMNVSTLELGDSALYLCASSDGTGYTYEQYFGPGTRLTVT.

The chain carries TRBV6-4 and TRBJ2-2, with TRBD2 as a possible D gene (6 bases). V lost 2 bases to trimming and J lost 5 bases, with 12 bases between them. CDR3 size: 15 residues. The germline V gene encodes CDR1 MRHNA and CDR2 SNTAGT. The CDR3 protein is CASSDEEGPTGELFF. In nucleotides, the CDR3 is TGTGCCAGCAGTGACGAGGAGGGCCCAACCGGGGAGCTGTTTTTT.

The rearrangement joins TRBV5-1 to TRBJ1-2, with a weak D call TRBD1 (6 bases). Germline V gene lookup returns CDR1 SGHRS and CDR2 YFSETQ. The CDR3 extends over 14 amino acids. V was shortened by 0 bases and J by 5 bases, with 11 bases between the two germline ends. The DNA of the CDR3 is TGCGCCAGCAGCTTGGGTGAAGGGGGTTATGGCTACACCTTC. Protein sequence: CASSLGEGGYGYTF.

This clone is classed as medium-sized (0.01 to 0.1%). The rearrangement links TRBV4-3 to TRBJ1-4, with TRBD1 identical over 7 bases. The CDR3 totals 15 residues. The V gene's germline CDR1 is LGHNA and CDR2 YSLEER. Germline trimming cut 0 bases from V and 7 bases from J; bases unmatched to any gene: 5. The CDR3 reads CASSQEETGSEKLFF. The CDR3 nucleotides are TGCGCCAGCAGCCAAGAAGAGACAGGGAGTGAAAAACTGTTTTTT.

This chain links TRBV27 with TRBJ1-5; a weak D match, TRBD1 (5 bases). Between the trimmed V and J ends, which lost 11 bases and 0 bases, there was a span of 14 bases. In germline, CDR1 is MNHEY, CDR2 SMNVEV (reference sequence). The CDR3 runs 14 residues. The CDR3 region has the DNA TGTGCCTCAGGAGGGGATTATAGCAATCAGCCCCAGCATTTT. Its translation: CASGGDYSNQPQHF.

For the CDR3, the DNA is TGTGCCAGCAGCTTGTACGGGACAGGGGGTCGAACTGAAGCTTTCTTT. This sequence encodes CASSLYGTGGRTEAFF. The J gene is TRBJ1-1, the V gene TRBV7-9; 11 bases map to TRBD1. The CDR3 sequence is 16 residues long. The J segment lost 5 bases and the V segment lost 3 bases, leaving 8 bases of the junction unmatched. Germline values: CDR1 SEHNR, CDR2 FQNEAQ (reference sequence).

V and J are TRBV7-3 and TRBJ2-7, with 9 bases lining up with TRBD1. V shed 3 bases, J shed 4 bases, and the junction held 1 base outside the gene matches. The CDR3 extends over 13 amino acids. CDR1 and CDR2 from the germline V gene are SGHTA and FQGTGA. CDR3 sequence: CASSLTGGYEQYF. CDR3 bases: TGTGCCAGCAGCTTGACAGGGGGGTACGAGCAGTACTTC.

With regard to this clone: Germline and junction disagree at one end, which may indicate a read error. Distinct nucleotide sequences in the sample also encode this CDR3. The chain carries TRBV4-3 and TRBJ2-7; D might be TRBD2 (6 bases). Germline V gene sequence: CDR1 LGHNA, CDR2 YSLEER. CDR3 size: 17 residues. This CDR3 reads CASSQERFGEAGYEQYF. Here the CDR3 DNA reads TGCGCCAGTAGCCAAGAACGATTTGGGGAGGCTGGCTACGAGCAGTACTTC.

The table lists this clone with a few counts. For the CDR3, the DNA is TGTGCCAGCAGCCAGGGGATCTCCTACGAGCAGTACTTC. It is translated as CASSQGISYEQYF. The genes are TRBV27 and TRBJ2-7; possibly TRBD1 for D (6 bases). V shed 6 bases and J shed 0 bases, with 9 bases lying between them. CDR1 is MNHEY and CDR2 is SMNVEV in the germline V gene (reference sequence). CDR3 length: 13 amino acids.

This clone was counted a few times. This chain links TRBV4-1 with TRBJ2-5; tentative D call: TRBD2 (6 bases). There are 14 residues in the CDR3. V shed 1 base and J shed 2 bases, with 8 bases lying between them. The germline V gene has CDR1 MGHRA and CDR2 YSYEKL. The CDR3 spells CASSQGRGQETQYF. The CDR3 region has the DNA TGCGCCAGCAGCCAAGGGCGGGGACAAGAGACCCAGTACTTC.

The DNA of the CDR3 is TGTGCCAGCAGCACCCAGGGCGAAGGGAACACTGAAGCTTTCTTT. Its protein is CASSTQGEGNTEAFF. The chain joins TRBV13 to TRBJ1-1; weak D call: TRBD1 (5 bases). V was shortened by 5 bases and J by 1 base, with 14 bases between the two germline ends. This CDR3 region has 15 residues. Germline V gene sequence: CDR1 PRHDT, CDR2 FYEKMQ (reference sequence).

DNA for the CDR3: TGTGCCAGCAGCGTAGGCAGCTACGAGCAGTACTTC. Its protein product is CASSVGSYEQYF. The rearrangement links TRBV9 to TRBJ2-7; unclear D gene. The CDR3 spans 12 residues. Germline V CDR1 and CDR2: SGDLS, YYNGEE. Trimming stripped 0 bases from V and 3 bases from J, with 4 bases between.